Following are 31 T cell receptor beta chains from one sample sequenced in a study of cytomegalovirus exposure and HLA in healthy donors listed by TCRdb under 2017. To prepare the library, the immunoSEQ multiplex PCR assay was applied. TCRdb provides this immuneACCESS table in a form limited to in-frame rearrangements. Some clones are lacking; in checked studies, under half of them reflect an unresolved V gene, and why the rest are absent is not known. This sample gives about 130,000 clones in total; approximately 84% of them show up just once. The ten largest clones add up to just under 30% of the sample. The sequencing input was PBMCs. These receptors all stem from a man aged 25 to 40 in good health and CMV-seropositive.

This clone was found a few times. This chain links TRBV5-4 with TRBJ2-7; TRBD1 matches at 10 bases. The J segment lost 4 bases and the V segment lost 4 bases, leaving 5 bases of the junction unmatched. Germline CDR1 reads SGHNT; CDR2 reads YYREEE (reference sequence). This CDR3 is built from 14 residues. CDR3 in amino acids: CASSPDRGLYEQYF. The CDR3 DNA is TGTGCCAGCAGCCCAGACAGGGGGCTTTACGAGCAGTACTTC.

The chain couples TRBV27 to TRBJ2-7; 10 bases match TRBD1. Losses at the gene ends were 7 bases for V and 5 bases for J; bases not matched to a gene: 5. The CDR3 is 13 amino acids. Germline V CDR1 and CDR2: MNHEY, SMNVEV (reference sequence). As DNA, the CDR3 is TGTGCCAGCATCCAGACAGGGGGCCACGAGCAGTACTTC. Its protein is CASIQTGGHEQYF.

The V call is TRBV29-1, the J call TRBJ1-2; 7 bases are a match to TRBD1. Trimming took 7 bases from V and 5 from J; bases not matched to a gene: 7. Germline assignment: CDR1 SQVTM and CDR2 ANQGSEA. This CDR3 is built from 12 residues. The CDR3 DNA is TGCAGCGACGTACAGGGGCGGTATGGCTACACCTTC. It codes for CSDVQGRYGYTF.

The genes are TRBV5-1 and TRBJ2-2, with 8 positions matching TRBD1. The CDR3 totals 14 residues. Germline V gene data show CDR1 as SGHRS and CDR2 as YFSETQ. The junction had 3 bases not matched to a gene; V was cut back by 4 bases and J by 4 bases. CDR3 nucleotide sequence: TGCGCCAGCAGCAAGGGACAGGCCACCGGGGAGCTGTTTTTT. Amino acids: CASSKGQATGELFF.

There are many counts of this clone. This chain joins TRBV27 and TRBJ2-2, with 13 bases lining up with TRBD2. The ends lost 5 bases at V and 3 bases at J; junction bases unmatched: 9. CDR3 size: 18 residues. Germline V gives CDR1 MNHEY, CDR2 SMNVEV (reference sequence). CDR3 nucleotides: TGTGCCAGCAGTCCACGGACTAGCGGGAGTGGGTACACCGGGGAGCTGTTTTTT. Translation gives CASSPRTSGSGYTGELFF.

The rearrangement links TRBV11-3 to TRBJ2-5; the D gene is possibly TRBD1 (6 bases). The V gene lost 4 bases and the J gene lost 4 bases, with 7 bases spanning the gap. The CDR3 loop spans 12 amino acids. The germline V gene encodes CDR1 SGHNT and CDR2 YENEEA. The CDR3 coding sequence is TGTGCCAGCAGCTCACAGGGAGAGACCCAGTACTTC. This translates into CASSSQGETQYF.

The chain couples TRBV29-1 to TRBJ2-2; D uncertain. Trimming removed 4 bases from V and 0 bases from J, with 9 bases in between. This CDR3 contains 14 residues. Germline CDR1 is SQVTM and CDR2 is ANQGSEA. CDR3 DNA sequence: TGCAGCGTTGTGGGCCCTGCGAACACCGGGGAGCTGTTTTTT. Translating gives CSVVGPANTGELFF.

The genes are TRBV6-6 and TRBJ1-1; no clear D. The CDR3 consists of 14 residues. Germline V lookup: CDR1 MNHNY, CDR2 SVGAGI (reference sequence). Trimming shortened V by 3 bases and J by 6 bases, and 14 bases separated the two germline ends. This CDR3 is CASSYGPEVAEAFF. CDR3 DNA sequence: TGTGCCAGCAGTTATGGCCCAGAGGTTGCTGAAGCTTTCTTT.

The chain uses TRBV7-2 and TRBJ2-1; 9 bases match TRBD1. V trimming: 5 bases; J trimming: 5 bases; junction bases outside the gene matches: 10. The CDR3 has 16 amino acids. In germline, CDR1 is SGHTA, CDR2 FQGNSA. For the CDR3, the DNA is TGTGCCAGCAGCCCTCTGGGGACAGGGTCCAACAATGAGCAGTTCTTC. Translation: CASSPLGTGSNNEQFF.

CDR3 protein: CASRPPTGNYEQYF. Here the CDR3 DNA reads TGTGCCAGCAGACCCCCGACAGGGAACTACGAGCAGTACTTC. The gene calls are TRBV11-2 and TRBJ2-7; 7 positions agree with TRBD1. The ends lost 6 bases at V and 3 bases at J; junction bases unmatched: 8. Per germline, CDR1 SGHAT and CDR2 FQNNGV. The CDR3 is 14 residues long.

The chain couples TRBV2 to TRBJ1-2; D gene unclear. CDR1 is SNHLY, CDR2 FYNNEI, per germline. The germline V and J ends were trimmed by 3 bases and 7 bases, with 9 bases remaining between them. This CDR3 has 12 residues. The CDR3 region is CASSEYPGGYTF. The CDR3 coding sequence is TGTGCCAGCAGTGAGTACCCGGGTGGCTACACCTTC. The variable domain in full, with the rest retrieved from reference TRBV2 and TRBJ1-2, is EPEVTQTPSHQVTQMGQEVILRCVPISNHLYFYWYRQILGQKVEFLVSFYNNEISEKSEIFDDQFSVERPDGSNFTLKIRSTKLEDSAMYFCASSEYPGGYTFGSGTRLTVV.

The chain combines TRBV6-1 with TRBJ1-3, with 8 positions matching TRBD1. The CDR3 spans 15 residues. Germline trimming cut 7 bases from V and 0 bases from J; bases unmatched to any gene: 5. Germline CDR1 MNHNS, CDR2 SASEGT. The CDR3 sequence: CASIRQGNSGNTIYF. The CDR3 DNA is TGTGCCAGCATTCGACAGGGGAACTCTGGAAACACCATATATTTT.

The rearrangement joins TRBV30 to TRBJ1-2, with 7 bases fitting TRBD1. Germline CDR1 is GTSNPN and CDR2 is SVGIG (reference sequence). V shed 4 bases and J 5 bases; nucleotides not matched to a gene: 10. This CDR3 has 14 residues. The CDR3 is CAWNLQGREYGYTF. In nucleotides, the CDR3 is TGTGCCTGGAATTTACAGGGGCGGGAATATGGCTACACCTTC.

V and J are TRBV30 and TRBJ1-4; 8 nucleotides align to TRBD1. The junction had 6 bases not matched to a gene; V was cut back by 2 bases and J by 7 bases. Germline V CDR1 and CDR2: GTSNPN, SVGIG (reference sequence). CDR3 length: 14 residues. The CDR3 nucleotides read TGTGCCTGGAGTACCCGGACAGGGTCTGAAAAACTGTTTTTT. Translating gives CAWSTRTGSEKLFF.

This clone was recorded only once. This chain links TRBV27 with TRBJ1-2, with 8 nucleotides matching TRBD1. The germline V gene encodes CDR1 MNHEY and CDR2 SMNVEV (reference sequence). The ends lost 2 bases at V and 9 bases at J; junction bases unmatched: 5. The CDR3 contains 13 residues. Here the CDR3 DNA reads TGTGCCAGCAGTTTACAGGGGGCGCATAGCTACACCTTC. Translating gives CASSLQGAHSYTF.

This clone was found a few times. The chain combines TRBV5-1 with TRBJ2-1, with 13 bases matching TRBD2. The V and J ends lost 4 bases and 5 bases, in that order; junction bases with no gene match: 6. Germline V gene lookup returns CDR1 SGHRS and CDR2 YFSETQ. The CDR3 is 16 amino acids. The CDR3 loop reads CASSKTGTSGNNEQFF. CDR3 DNA sequence: TGCGCCAGCAGCAAAACCGGGACTAGCGGGAACAATGAGCAGTTCTTC.

The rearrangement joins TRBV19 to TRBJ2-2, with 9 positions matching TRBD2. The trim removed 3 bases at V and 6 bases at J, leaving 5 bases unmatched. The CDR3 covers 15 residues. Germline loops: CDR1 LNHDA, CDR2 SQIVND (reference sequence). CDR3 amino acids: CASSIAGGPSGELFF. CDR3 DNA: TGTGCCAGTAGTATTGCGGGGGGGCCCTCCGGGGAGCTGTTTTTT.

This clone has a handful of counts. The CDR3: CASSDLYGYGYTF. The CDR3, as DNA: TGTGCCAGCTCCGATCTCTACGGCTATGGCTACACCTTC. This chain connects TRBV18 to TRBJ1-2; the D is unclear. V was clipped by 6 bases and J by 4 bases, with 12 bases between them. This CDR3 has 13 residues. The germline gives CDR1 KGHSH, CDR2 LQKENI.

Many counts were recorded for this clone. The chain recombines TRBV5-5 with TRBJ2-1; the D is unclear. Germline V gene sequence: CDR1 SGHKS, CDR2 YYEKEE (reference sequence). Deletions cut 0 bases from V and 9 bases from J, with 10 bases between. The CDR3 length is 13 residues. The CDR3 here is CASSLVLLGEQFF. The CDR3 coding sequence is TGTGCCAGCAGCTTGGTCCTCCTCGGTGAGCAGTTCTTC.

The V call is TRBV28, the J call TRBJ1-4; D uncertain. Germline CDR1 and CDR2: MDHEN and SYDVKM. Trimming took 4 bases from V and 3 from J, leaving 6 bases between them. This CDR3 has 13 amino acids. CDR3 nucleotides: TGTGCCAGCAGTTACGGGTCTAATGAAAAACTGTTTTTT. Its protein product is CASSYGSNEKLFF.

The V call is TRBV29-1, the J call TRBJ1-4; 8 nucleotides align to TRBD1. With 6 bases clipped from V and 7 bases from J, the junction kept 10 bases outside the gene matches. The CDR3 length is 14 residues. Germline V lookup: CDR1 SQVTM, CDR2 ANQGSEA. As DNA, the CDR3 is TGCAGCGTCGGGCCAGGGGGCGCGTCTGAAAAACTGTTTTTT. This encodes CSVGPGGASEKLFF. Full variable domain (rest looked up from reference TRBV29-1 and TRBJ1-4): SAVISQKPSRDICQRGTSLTIQCQVDSQVTMMFWYRQQPGQSLTLIATANQGSEATYESGFVIDKFPISRPNLTFSTLTVSNMSPEDSSIYLCSVGPGGASEKLFFGSGTQLSVL.

This chain connects TRBV19 to TRBJ1-2, with D possibly being TRBD1 (6 bases). Looked up from germline, CDR1 is LNHDA and CDR2 is SQIVND (reference sequence). The length of the CDR3 is 13 residues. V lost 4 bases and J 8 bases, leaving 14 bases between the germline ends. Here the CDR3 reads CASSNRERRGYTF. The CDR3 nucleotides read TGTGCCAGTAGTAACAGGGAACGCCGGGGCTACACCTTC.

The CDR3 loop is CASSSSPGTGNNEQFF. The CDR3 nucleotides read TGTGCCAGCAGCTCCTCGCCCGGGACAGGGAACAATGAGCAGTTCTTC. V gene TRBV7-8 combines with J gene TRBJ2-1, with 9 nucleotides matching TRBD1. Per germline, CDR1 SGHVS and CDR2 FQNEAQ. The length of the CDR3 is 16 residues. After removal of 4 bases from V and 5 bases from J, the junction contained 9 bases not matched to a gene.

This chain joins TRBV2 and TRBJ2-7; D not certain. CDR1 and CDR2 (germline): SNHLY, FYNNEI. V was clipped by 0 bases and J by 4 bases, with 4 bases between them. The CDR3 runs to 12 residues. The CDR3 protein is CASSEARYEQYF. The CDR3 coding sequence is TGTGCCAGCAGTGAAGCGAGATACGAGCAGTACTTC.

V is TRBV27 and J is TRBJ1-2, with D hard to call. This CDR3 is built from 16 residues. Germline V lookup: CDR1 MNHEY, CDR2 SMNVEV (reference sequence). The germline V and J ends were trimmed by 6 bases and 1 base, with 18 bases remaining between them. In DNA form, the CDR3 reads TGTGCCAGCAGGATGACATCCCGCCTCCTTAACTATGGCTACACCTTC. Its protein is CASRMTSRLLNYGYTF.

The CDR3 DNA is TGTGCCAGCAGGGCAGGGGGCTTCGGAGAGCAGTACTTC. This codes for CASRAGGFGEQYF. The chain uses TRBV27 and TRBJ2-7; 8 bases are shared with TRBD1. The V and J ends lost 6 bases and 7 bases, in that order; junction bases with no gene match: 8. CDR3 length: 13 residues. Looked up from germline, CDR1 is MNHEY and CDR2 is SMNVEV (reference sequence).

The CDR3 DNA follows: TGTGCCAGCAGTCGCCTCACAGGGGTTGACACCGGGGAGCTGTTTTTT. Protein product: CASSRLTGVDTGELFF. The rearrangement joins TRBV27 to TRBJ2-2, with 7 bases that match TRBD1. V lost 5 bases to trimming and J lost 3 bases; unmatched junction nucleotides: 9. CDR1 is MNHEY and CDR2 is SMNVEV in the germline V gene (reference sequence). CDR3 length equals 16 residues.

The chain links TRBV4-3 to TRBJ2-3; 10 bases are a match to TRBD2. The CDR3 loop spans 19 amino acids. The junction had 15 bases not matched to a gene; V was cut back by 4 bases and J by 2 bases. In germline, CDR1 is LGHNA, CDR2 YSLEER. The CDR3 protein is CASSLTWRPGLASTDTQYF. The DNA for the CDR3 is TGCGCCAGCAGCCTAACTTGGCGACCGGGACTAGCGTCCACAGATACGCAGTATTTT.

Regarding this clone: In the same sample, other DNA sequences code for this CDR3. The V call is TRBV27, the J call TRBJ2-1; TRBD2 aligns across 10 bases. This CDR3 is built from 15 residues. The junction had 2 bases not matched to a gene; V was cut back by 4 bases and J by 2 bases. Germline CDR1 reads MNHEY; CDR2 reads SMNVEV (reference sequence). The CDR3 DNA is TGTGCCAGCAGTTCCCTAGCGGGAGCCTACAATGAGCAGTTCTTC. Translated: CASSSLAGAYNEQFF.

The chain links TRBV4-1 to TRBJ1-4, with D hard to call. CDR3 size: 17 residues. Trimming cost V 1 base and J 0 bases, with 12 bases left between them. In germline, CDR1 is MGHRA, CDR2 YSYEKL. The CDR3 loop reads CASSQGLAEATNEKLFF. The DNA of the CDR3 is TGCGCCAGCAGCCAAGGTTTGGCAGAAGCAACTAATGAAAAACTGTTTTTT.

CDR3 region: CASSWGQLYNEQFF. The DNA of the CDR3 is TGTGCCAGCAGTTGGGGACAGTTATACAATGAGCAGTTCTTC. The chain is built from TRBV27 and TRBJ2-1; 7 nucleotides agree with TRBD1. The junction had 4 bases not matched to a gene; V was cut back by 4 bases and J by 4 bases. The germline gives CDR1 MNHEY, CDR2 SMNVEV (reference sequence). The CDR3 is made up of 14 amino acids.